Each of the 7 T cell receptor beta chains below was sequenced from the same sample in a study of T cells in women clearing cervical HPV infection. Libraries were prepared by immunoSEQ multiplex PCR; TCRdb keeps only in-frame clonotypes and omits some of them. The sample features some 37,000 clones, with about 1.7% in its top ten. Material for sequencing was blood buffy coat. Every receptor here comes from a woman between 18 and 75 years old with a cervical HPV16 infection that either progressed to CIN3+ or cleared (not recorded which).

Concerning this clone: Read sequence stops 3 residues before the CDR3 end, and the germline J gene provides the missing end. This specimen includes other DNA sequences encoding the same CDR3. The V gene is TRBV19, the J gene TRBJ1-5, with no clear D. This CDR3 has 15 amino acids. The V and J ends lost 6 bases and 8 bases respectively, with 20 bases between them. Germline V CDR1 and CDR2: LNHDA, SQIVND (reference sequence). The sequenced part of the CDR3 DNA is TGTGCCAGTAGCATTCTCGCAGGAGCAGGTGAGCCC. Its protein is CASSILAGAGEP. The entire CDR3 sequence reads CASSILAGAGEPQHF. Based on the CDR3 plus reference TRBV19 and TRBJ1-5, the full variable domain is DGGITQSPKYLFRKEGQNVTLSCEQNLNHDAMYWYRQDPGQGLRLIYYSQIVNDFQKGDIAEGYSVSREKKESFPLTVTSAQKNPTAFYLCASSILAGAGEPQHFGDGTRLSIL.

Concerning this clone: The sequenced fragment ends 3 residues before the CDR3 boundary, so the rest is inferred from the germline J gene. V is TRBV20-1 and J is TRBJ1-2; TRBD1 might be the D (5 bases). The V end lost 0 bases, the J end lost 0 bases, and 20 bases lay between the germline ends. The CDR3 consists of 18 residues. In germline, CDR1 is DFQATT, CDR2 SNEGSKA (reference sequence). The covered CDR3 bases are TGCAGTGCTAGAGACGGACATTGGGGATCAGCATCTAACTATGGC. Residues: CSARDGHWGSASNYG. The whole CDR3 protein is CSARDGHWGSASNYGYTF.

The sequenced part of the CDR3 DNA is TGTGCCAGCTCCTACTCTAACTATGGC. It codes for CASSYSNYG. The complete CDR3 protein is CASSYSNYGYTF. This chain joins TRBV7-2 and TRBJ1-2; D not certain. The read ends 3 residues early relative to the CDR3; the germline J gene fills the gap. The CDR3 has 12 amino acids. Trimming removed 8 bases from V and 0 bases from J, with 7 bases in between. Germline assignment: CDR1 SGHTA and CDR2 FQGNSA. Variable domain in full (rest from reference TRBV7-2 and TRBJ1-2): GAGVSQSPSNKVTEKGKDVELRCDPISGHTALYWYRQSLGQGLEFLIYFQGNSAPDKSGLPSDRFSAERTGGSVSTLTIQRTQQEDSAVYLCASSYSNYGYTFGSGTRLTVV.

On this clone: The read ends 3 residues early relative to the CDR3; the germline J gene fills the gap. The chain combines TRBV2 with TRBJ1-2; TRBD1 might be the D (6 bases). The V end was cut by 4 bases, the J end by 5 bases, with 14 bases between. CDR1 is SNHLY, CDR2 FYNNEI, per germline. This CDR3 has 14 amino acids. This chain's CDR3 is CASSGTGQSYGYTF. CDR3 DNA (partial): TGTGCCAGCAGTGGCACCGGACAGTCTTATGGC.

Details on this clone: The read ends 3 residues shy of where the CDR3 ends; the end is completed using the germline J gene. This chain uses TRBV5-4 with TRBJ2-1, with TRBD2 matching 9 bases. The CDR3 contains 16 residues. After removal of 0 bases from V and 7 bases from J, the junction contained 8 bases not matched to a gene. Germline V CDR1 and CDR2: SGHNT, YYREEE (reference sequence). The CDR3 loop is CASSLEASGVRNEQFF. The part of the CDR3 DNA that was read is TGTGCCAGCAGCTTGGAGGCTAGCGGGGTGAGGAATGAG.

Notes on this clone: The read ends 3 residues before the CDR3 terminus; that terminus is restored from the germline J gene. The chain links TRBV20-1 to TRBJ1-1, with 8 bases matching TRBD1. The junction had 3 bases not matched to a gene; V was cut back by 1 base and J by 2 bases. The V gene's germline CDR1 is DFQATT and CDR2 SNEGSKA (reference sequence). This CDR3 contains 14 residues. The part of the CDR3 DNA that was read is TGCAGTGCTAGAGTCCAGGGGGCAAACACTGAA. Encoded protein: CSARVQGANTE. The entire CDR3 reads CSARVQGANTEAFF.

Points on this clone: The CDR3 end falls 3 residues outside the read, so it is completed with the germline J gene. V gene TRBV28 combines with J gene TRBJ2-1; 14 nucleotides line up with TRBD2. CDR3 length: 16 residues. CDR1 and CDR2 from the germline V gene are MDHEN and SYDVKM. The V segment lost 5 bases and the J segment 7 bases; nucleotides outside the gene matches: 7. CDR3 loop: CASSPTSGGAENEQFF. The sequenced CDR3 bases are TGTGCCAGCAGTCCGACTAGCGGGGGGGCGGAGAATGAG.